Listed below are T cell receptor beta chains from one sample, sequenced in a study of T cell repertoires in cytomegalovirus infection. These TCRs are of unknown antigen specificity. TCRdb re-derived calls from the reads in MiXCR, one entry per CDR3 protein. The table lists about 700,000 distinct CDR3 sequences, around 35% of them singletons. Sequenced here: cultured PBMCs, sampled from culture after CMV antigen stimulation. The receptor set was obtained from a human donor in good health (CMV status not recorded). Some clones in this sample may be carry-over from other donors' samples. CDR3s include the opening cysteine and the closing phenylalanine or tryptophan. A D gene is named only where the DNA matches it firmly. Clone size, where shown, is once, few, many, or a class for clones that have expanded.

V	size	D	length	J	CDR3	DNA
TRBV6-2/TRBV6-3	few	TRBD1	16	TRBJ2-7	CASSRPTRGRSYEQYF	TGTGCCAGCAGCCGGCCGACCAGGGGGCGATCCTACGAGCAGTACTTC
TRBV11-1	NA	TRBD1	16	TRBJ1-6	CASSLDGQGSSSPLHF	TGTGCCAGCAGCCTCGATGGACAGGGATCAAGTTCACCCCTCCACTTT
TRBV7-9	many	TRBD1	16	TRBJ2-5	CASSLRDRGLQETQYF	TGTGCCAGCAGCTTACGAGACAGGGGGCTCCAAGAGACCCAGTACTTC
TRBV12-3/TRBV12-4	NA	TRBD1	15	TRBJ1-2	CASSSGQGFWYGYTF	TGTGCCAGCAGTTCCGGACAGGGCTTTTGGTATGGCTACACCTTC
TRBV5-4	NA	TRBD1	14	TRBJ2-5	CASSLADRAETQYF	TGTGCCAGCAGCTTGGCCGACAGGGCCGAGACCCAGTACTTC
TRBV5-1	NA	NA	15	TRBJ2-5	CASSSDSPVQETQYF	TGCGCCAGCAGCTCTGACTCCCCCGTCCAAGAGACCCAGTACTTC
TRBV12-3/TRBV12-4	NA	TRBD2	14	TRBJ2-7	CASTTSGSFYEQYF	TGTGCCAGCACCACTAGCGGGAGTTTTTACGAGCAGTACTTC
TRBV7-2	many	NA	13	TRBJ2-3	CASSLVGPDTQYF	TGTGCCAGCAGCTTAGTAGGCCCAGATACGCAGTATTTT
TRBV6-6	NA	NA	18	TRBJ2-1	CASIKGTGTPDWDNEQFF	TGTGCCAGCATCAAGGGAACCGGGACACCCGATTGGGACAATGAGCAGTTCTTC
TRBV7-6	many	NA	19	TRBJ1-4	CASSRSPGVITNLYEKLFF	TGTGCCAGCAGCCGCAGCCCAGGGGTCATAACCAACCTATACGAAAAACTGTTTTTT
TRBV11-2	NA	NA	13	TRBJ2-7	CASSRTEAYEQYF	TGTGCCAGCAGCCGGACGGAAGCCTACGAGCAGTACTTC
TRBV7-8	many	NA	15	TRBJ1-1	CASSRPQGKNTEAFF	TGTGCCAGCAGCCGTCCCCAGGGAAAGAACACTGAAGCTTTCTTT
TRBV6-6	NA	NA	14	TRBJ2-1	CASSYSGGGVEQFF	TGTGCCAGCAGTTACTCTGGGGGAGGCGTTGAGCAGTTCTTC